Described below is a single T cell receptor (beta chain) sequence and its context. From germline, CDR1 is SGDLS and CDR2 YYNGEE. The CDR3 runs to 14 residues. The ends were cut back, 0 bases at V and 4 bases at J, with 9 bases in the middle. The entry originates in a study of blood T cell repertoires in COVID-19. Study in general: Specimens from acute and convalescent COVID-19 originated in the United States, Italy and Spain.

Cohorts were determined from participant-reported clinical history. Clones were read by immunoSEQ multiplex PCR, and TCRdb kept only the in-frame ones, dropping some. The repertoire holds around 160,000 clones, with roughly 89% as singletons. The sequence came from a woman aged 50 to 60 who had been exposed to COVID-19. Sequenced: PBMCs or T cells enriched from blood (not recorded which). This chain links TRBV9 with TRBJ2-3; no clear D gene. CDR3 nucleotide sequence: TGTGCCAGCAGCGTAGGGCCAGTATCAGATACGCAGTATTTT. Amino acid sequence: CASSVGPVSDTQYF.